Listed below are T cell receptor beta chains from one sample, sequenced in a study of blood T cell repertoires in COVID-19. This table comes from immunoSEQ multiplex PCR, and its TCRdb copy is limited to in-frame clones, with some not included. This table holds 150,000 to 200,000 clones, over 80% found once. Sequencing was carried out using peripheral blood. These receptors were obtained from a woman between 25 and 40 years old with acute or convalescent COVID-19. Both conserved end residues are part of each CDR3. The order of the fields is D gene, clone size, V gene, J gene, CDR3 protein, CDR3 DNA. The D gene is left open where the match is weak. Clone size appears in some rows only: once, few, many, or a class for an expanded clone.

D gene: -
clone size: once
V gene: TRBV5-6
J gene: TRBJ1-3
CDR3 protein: CASSRGGSANTIYF
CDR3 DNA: TGTGCCAGCAGCCGTGGGGGGTCAGCAAACACCATATATTTT

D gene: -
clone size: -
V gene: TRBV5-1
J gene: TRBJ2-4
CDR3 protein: CASSEGLRGGIKNIQYF
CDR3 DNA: TGCGCCAGCAGCGAAGGCCTAAGGGGCGGAATAAAAAACATTCAGTACTTC

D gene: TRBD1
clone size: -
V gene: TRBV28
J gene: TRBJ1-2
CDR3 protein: CASSLSGRGFLGYTF
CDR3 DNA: TGTGCCAGCAGTTTAAGCGGCAGGGGGTTCCTTGGCTACACCTTC

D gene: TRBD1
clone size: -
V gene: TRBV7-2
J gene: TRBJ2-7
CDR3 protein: CASSLVPGQGVYEQYF
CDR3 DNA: TGTGCCAGCAGCTTAGTTCCGGGACAGGGGGTCTACGAGCAGTACTTC

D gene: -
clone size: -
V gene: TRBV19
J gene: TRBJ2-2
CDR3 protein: CASSPQARGTGELFF
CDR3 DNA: TGTGCCAGTAGCCCCCAAGCCCGGGGGACCGGGGAGCTGTTTTTT

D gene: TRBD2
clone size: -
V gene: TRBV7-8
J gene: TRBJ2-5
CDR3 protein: CASSLGVAGGPQAETQYF
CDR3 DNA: TGTGCCAGCAGCTTAGGAGTAGCGGGGGGACCCCAAGCGGAGACCCAGTACTTC

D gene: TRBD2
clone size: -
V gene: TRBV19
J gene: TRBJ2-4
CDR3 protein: CASEAGGVNIQYF
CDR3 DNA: TGTGCCAGCGAAGCGGGGGGCGTAAACATTCAGTACTTC

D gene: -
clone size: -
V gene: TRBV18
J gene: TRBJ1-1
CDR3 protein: CASSPPRVRTEAFF
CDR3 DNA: TGTGCCAGCTCACCACCCAGGGTGCGGACTGAAGCTTTCTTT

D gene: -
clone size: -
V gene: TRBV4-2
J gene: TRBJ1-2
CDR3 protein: CASSQRGSGGYGYTF
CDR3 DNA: TGTGCCAGCAGCCAGCGGGGCTCCGGGGGCTATGGCTACACCTTC

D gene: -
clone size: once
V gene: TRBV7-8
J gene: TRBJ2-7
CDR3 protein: CASSHPGESYEQYF
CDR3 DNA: TGTGCCAGCAGCCATCCGGGGGAATCCTACGAGCAGTACTTC

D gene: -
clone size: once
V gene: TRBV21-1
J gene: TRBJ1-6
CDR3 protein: CASSKGRQGSSPLHF
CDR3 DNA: TGTGCCAGCAGCAAAGGGCGACAGGGAAGTTCACCCCTCCACTTT

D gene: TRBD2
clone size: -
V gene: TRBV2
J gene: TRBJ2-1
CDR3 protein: CASRETSGRSSYNEQFF
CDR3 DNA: TGTGCCAGCAGGGAAACTAGCGGGAGGAGCTCCTACAATGAGCAGTTCTTC

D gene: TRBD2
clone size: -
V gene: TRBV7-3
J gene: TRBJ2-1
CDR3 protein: CASSSQGSGGIYNEQFF
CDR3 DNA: TGTGCCAGCAGCTCCCAGGGGAGCGGGGGGATATACAATGAGCAGTTCTTC

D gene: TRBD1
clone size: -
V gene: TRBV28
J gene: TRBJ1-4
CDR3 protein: CASSLPTGSGEKLFF
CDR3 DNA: TGTGCCAGCAGTCTCCCGACAGGGTCAGGGGAAAAACTGTTTTTT

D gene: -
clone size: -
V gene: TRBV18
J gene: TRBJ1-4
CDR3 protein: CASSPRQAEGEKLFF
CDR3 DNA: TGTGCCAGCTCACCACGACAGGCAGAAGGGGAAAAACTGTTTTTT

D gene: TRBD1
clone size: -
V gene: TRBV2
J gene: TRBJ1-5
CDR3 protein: CASSEIGTGRSGNQPQHF
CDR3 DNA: TGTGCCAGCAGTGAAATTGGGACAGGGAGATCGGGCAATCAGCCCCAGCATTTT

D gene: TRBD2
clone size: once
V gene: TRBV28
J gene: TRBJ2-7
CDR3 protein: CASSSPSGGSYEQYF
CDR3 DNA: TGTGCCAGCAGTTCGCCTAGCGGGGGGTCCTACGAGCAGTACTTC

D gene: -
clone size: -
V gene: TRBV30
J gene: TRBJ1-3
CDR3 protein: CAWSAQGENTIYF
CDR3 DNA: TGTGCCTGGAGTGCACAGGGTGAAAACACCATATATTTT

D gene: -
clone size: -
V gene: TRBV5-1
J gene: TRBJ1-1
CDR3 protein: CASSLVLTGDTTEAFF
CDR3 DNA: TGCGCCAGCAGCTTGGTGCTGACAGGCGACACCACTGAAGCTTTCTTT

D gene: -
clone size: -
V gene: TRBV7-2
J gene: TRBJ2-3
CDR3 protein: CASSLVLSGFDTQYF
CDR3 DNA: TGTGCCAGCAGCTTAGTTCTATCCGGGTTTGATACGCAGTATTTT

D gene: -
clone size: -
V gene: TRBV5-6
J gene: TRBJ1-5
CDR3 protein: CASTQGQGNQPQHF
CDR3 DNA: TGTGCCAGCACCCAGGGCCAAGGGAATCAGCCCCAGCATTTT

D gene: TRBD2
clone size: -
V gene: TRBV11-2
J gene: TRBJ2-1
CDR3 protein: CASRRSGSSHNEQFF
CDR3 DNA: TGTGCCAGCAGGCGTAGCGGGAGCTCCCACAATGAGCAGTTCTTC